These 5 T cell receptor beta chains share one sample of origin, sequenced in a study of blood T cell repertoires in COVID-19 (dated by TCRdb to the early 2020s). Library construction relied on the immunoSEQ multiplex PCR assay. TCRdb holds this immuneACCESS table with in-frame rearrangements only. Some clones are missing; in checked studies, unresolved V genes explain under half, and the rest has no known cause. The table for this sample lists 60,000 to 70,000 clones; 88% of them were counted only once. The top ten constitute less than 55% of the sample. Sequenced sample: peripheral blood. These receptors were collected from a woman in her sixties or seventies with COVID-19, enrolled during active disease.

The CDR3, as DNA: TGTGCCTGGGAGGTCAGGTCCTACGAGCAGTACTTC. Translated: CAWEVRSYEQYF. V gene TRBV30 combines with J gene TRBJ2-7; D ambiguous. This CDR3 has 12 residues. V lost 5 bases and J lost 1, with 9 bases in between. The germline V gene encodes CDR1 GTSNPN and CDR2 SVGIG (reference sequence).

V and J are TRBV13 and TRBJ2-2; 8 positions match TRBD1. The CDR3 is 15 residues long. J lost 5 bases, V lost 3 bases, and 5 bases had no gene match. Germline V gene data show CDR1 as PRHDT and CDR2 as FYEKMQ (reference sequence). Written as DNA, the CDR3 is TGTGCCAGCAGCTTGGACAGGGTGAGGACCGGGGAGCTGTTTTTT. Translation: CASSLDRVRTGELFF.

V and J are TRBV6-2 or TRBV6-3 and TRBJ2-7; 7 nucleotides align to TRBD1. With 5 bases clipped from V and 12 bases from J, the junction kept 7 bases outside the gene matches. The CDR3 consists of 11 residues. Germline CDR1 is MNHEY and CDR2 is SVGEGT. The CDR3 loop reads CASSNDRVGYF. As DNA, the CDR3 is TGTGCCAGCAGTAACGACAGGGTAGGGTACTTC.

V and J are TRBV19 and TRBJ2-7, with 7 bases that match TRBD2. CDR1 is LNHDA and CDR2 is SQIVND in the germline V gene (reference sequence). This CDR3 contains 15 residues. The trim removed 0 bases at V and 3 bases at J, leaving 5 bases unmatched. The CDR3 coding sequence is TGTGCCAGTAGTATAGAGGCGGGAGTGGGCTACGAGCAGTACTTC. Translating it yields CASSIEAGVGYEQYF. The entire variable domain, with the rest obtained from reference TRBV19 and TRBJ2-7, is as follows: DGGITQSPKYLFRKEGQNVTLSCEQNLNHDAMYWYRQDPGQGLRLIYYSQIVNDFQKGDIAEGYSVSREKKESFPLTVTSAQKNPTAFYLCASSIEAGVGYEQYFGPGTRLTVT.

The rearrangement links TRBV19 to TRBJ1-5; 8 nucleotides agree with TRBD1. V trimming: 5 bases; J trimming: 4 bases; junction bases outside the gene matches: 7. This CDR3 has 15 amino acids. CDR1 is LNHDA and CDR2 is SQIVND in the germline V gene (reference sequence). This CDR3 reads CASSEGQVFNQPQHF. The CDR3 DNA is TGTGCCAGTAGTGAGGGACAGGTTTTTAATCAGCCCCAGCATTTT.